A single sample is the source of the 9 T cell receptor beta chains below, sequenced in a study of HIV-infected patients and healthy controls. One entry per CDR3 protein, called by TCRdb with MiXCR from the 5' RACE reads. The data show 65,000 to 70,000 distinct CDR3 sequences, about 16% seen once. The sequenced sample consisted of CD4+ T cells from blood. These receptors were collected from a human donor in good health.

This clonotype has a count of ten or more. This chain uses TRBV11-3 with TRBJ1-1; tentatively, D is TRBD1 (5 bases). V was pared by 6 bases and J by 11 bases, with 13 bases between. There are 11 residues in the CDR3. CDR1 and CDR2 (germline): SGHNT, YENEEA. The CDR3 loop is CASSRGLGAFF. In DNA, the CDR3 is TGTGCCAGCAGTAGGGGCTTGGGGGCTTTCTTT.

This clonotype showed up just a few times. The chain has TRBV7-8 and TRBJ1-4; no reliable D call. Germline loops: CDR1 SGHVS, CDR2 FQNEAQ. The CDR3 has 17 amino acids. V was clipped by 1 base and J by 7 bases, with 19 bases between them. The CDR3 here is CASSLEIAGGRGEKLFF. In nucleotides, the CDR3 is TGTGCCAGCAGCTTAGAGATCGCAGGCGGGCGGGGTGAAAAACTGTTTTTT.

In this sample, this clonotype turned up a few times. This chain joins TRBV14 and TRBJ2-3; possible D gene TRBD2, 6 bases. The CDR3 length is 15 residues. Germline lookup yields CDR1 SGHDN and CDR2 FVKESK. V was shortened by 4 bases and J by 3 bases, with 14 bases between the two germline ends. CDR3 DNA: TGTGCCAGCAGCCCCAGGCATGGGACTACAGATACGCAGTATTTT. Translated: CASSPRHGTTDTQYF.

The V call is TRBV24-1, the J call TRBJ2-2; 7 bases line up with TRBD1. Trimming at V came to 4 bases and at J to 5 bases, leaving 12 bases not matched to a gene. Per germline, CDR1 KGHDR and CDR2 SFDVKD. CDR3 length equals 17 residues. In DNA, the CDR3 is TGTGCCACCAGTGACGGTACAGGGGTTTTATTGACCGGGGAGCTGTTTTTT. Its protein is CATSDGTGVLLTGELFF.

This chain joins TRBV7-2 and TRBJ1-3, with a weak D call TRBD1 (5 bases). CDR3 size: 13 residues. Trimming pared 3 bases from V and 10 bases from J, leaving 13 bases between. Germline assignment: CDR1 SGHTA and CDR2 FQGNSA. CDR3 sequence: CASSLGPPGTIYF. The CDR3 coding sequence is TGTGCCAGCAGCTTGGGCCCCCCAGGGACCATATATTTT.

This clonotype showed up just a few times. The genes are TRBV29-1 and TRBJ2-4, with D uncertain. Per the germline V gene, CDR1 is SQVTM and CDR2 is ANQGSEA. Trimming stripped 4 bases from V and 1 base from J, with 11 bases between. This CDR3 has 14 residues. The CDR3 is CSVGSVGAKNIQYF. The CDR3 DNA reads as TGCAGCGTTGGATCCGTTGGGGCCAAAAACATTCAGTACTTC.

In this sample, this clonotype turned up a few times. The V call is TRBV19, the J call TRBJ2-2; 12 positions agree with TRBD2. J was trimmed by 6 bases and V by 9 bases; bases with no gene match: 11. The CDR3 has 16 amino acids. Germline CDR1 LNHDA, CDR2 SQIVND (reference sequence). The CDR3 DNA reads TGTGCCAGCAATCTAGCGGGGGGGCCCCGGGCCGGGGAGCTGTTTTTT. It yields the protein CASNLAGGPRAGELFF. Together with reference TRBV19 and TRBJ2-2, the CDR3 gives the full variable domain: DGGITQSPKYLFRKEGQNVTLSCEQNLNHDAMYWYRQDPGQGLRLIYYSQIVNDFQKGDIAEGYSVSREKKESFPLTVTSAQKNPTAFYLCASNLAGGPRAGELFFGEGSRLTVL.

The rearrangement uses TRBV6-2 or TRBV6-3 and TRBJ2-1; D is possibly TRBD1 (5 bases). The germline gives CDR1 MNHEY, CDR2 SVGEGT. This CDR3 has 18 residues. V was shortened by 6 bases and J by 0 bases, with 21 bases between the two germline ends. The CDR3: CASRALFGRTSSYNEQFF. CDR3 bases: TGTGCCAGCAGGGCACTCTTCGGACGGACAAGCTCCTACAATGAGCAGTTCTTC.

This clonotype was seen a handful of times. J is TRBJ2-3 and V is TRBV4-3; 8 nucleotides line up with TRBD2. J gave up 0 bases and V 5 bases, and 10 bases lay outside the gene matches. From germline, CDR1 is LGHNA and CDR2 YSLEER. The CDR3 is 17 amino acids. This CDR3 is CASSNTFSGASTDTQYF. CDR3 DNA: TGCGCCAGCAGCAACACCTTTAGCGGGGCAAGCACAGATACGCAGTATTTT.